Detailed here is one T cell receptor beta chain. The antigen is unknown. Only in-frame clones appear in the TCRdb table, and some are missing; sequencing was by immunoSEQ multiplex PCR. The sample yields under 850,000 clones, 80% to 95% seen once. Naive CD8 cells were CD45RO-negative, positively selected for CCR7, excluding terminally differentiated effector memory CD45RA+ cells. The entry originates in a study of shared clonotypes between healthy human individuals. V lost 7 bases and J lost 3, with 13 bases in between. In germline, CDR1 is SNHLY, CDR2 FYNNEI. The CDR3 consists of 13 residues. General study findings and limits: Relative to their counterparts shared across all four donors, non-shared clonotypes exhibited diminished generation probabilities. Sequencing depth was expected to affect clonotype sharing among donors.

The chain carries TRBV2 and TRBJ2-7; D gene unclear. The sample comprised naive CD8+ T cells sorted from blood. This receptor was taken from a man aged 25-40 years in good health. The CDR3 DNA is TGTGCCAGCACTGAGAGACACGTCTACGAGCAGTACTTC. It translates to CASTERHVYEQYF.